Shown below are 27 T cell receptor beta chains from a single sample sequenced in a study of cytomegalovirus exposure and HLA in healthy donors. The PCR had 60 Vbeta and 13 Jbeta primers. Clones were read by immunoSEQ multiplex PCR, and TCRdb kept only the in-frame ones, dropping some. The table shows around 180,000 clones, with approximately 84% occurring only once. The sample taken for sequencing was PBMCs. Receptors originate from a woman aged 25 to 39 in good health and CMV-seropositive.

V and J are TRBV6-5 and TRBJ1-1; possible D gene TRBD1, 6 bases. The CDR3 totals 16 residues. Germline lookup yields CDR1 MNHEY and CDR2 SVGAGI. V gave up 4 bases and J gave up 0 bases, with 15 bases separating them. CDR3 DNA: TGTGCCAGCAGTTCGCGACAGGCCAGCATGAACACTGAAGCTTTCTTT. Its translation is CASSSRQASMNTEAFF.

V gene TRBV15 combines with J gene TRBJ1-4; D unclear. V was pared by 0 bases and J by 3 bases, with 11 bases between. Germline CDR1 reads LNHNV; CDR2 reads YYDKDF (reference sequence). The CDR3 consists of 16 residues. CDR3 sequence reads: CATSREPVFSNEKLFF. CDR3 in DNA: TGTGCCACCAGCAGAGAACCGGTATTTTCTAATGAAAAACTGTTTTTT.

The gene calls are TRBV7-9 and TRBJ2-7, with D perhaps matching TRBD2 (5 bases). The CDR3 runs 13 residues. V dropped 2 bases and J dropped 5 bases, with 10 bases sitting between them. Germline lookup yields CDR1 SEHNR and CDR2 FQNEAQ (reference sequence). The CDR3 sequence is CASSLSSGNEQYF. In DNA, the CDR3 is TGTGCCAGCAGCTTATCGTCGGGGAACGAGCAGTACTTC.

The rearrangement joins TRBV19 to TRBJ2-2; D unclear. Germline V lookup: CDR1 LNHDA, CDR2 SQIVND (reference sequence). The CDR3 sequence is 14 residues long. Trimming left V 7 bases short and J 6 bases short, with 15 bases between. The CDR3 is CASTLSGIAGELFF. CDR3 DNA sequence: TGTGCCAGTACCCTGTCGGGTATTGCCGGGGAGCTGTTTTTT.

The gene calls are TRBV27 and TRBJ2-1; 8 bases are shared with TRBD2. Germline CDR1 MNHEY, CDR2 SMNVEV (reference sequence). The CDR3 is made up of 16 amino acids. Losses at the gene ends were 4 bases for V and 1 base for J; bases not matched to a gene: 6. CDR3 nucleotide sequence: TGTGCCAGCAGTTCTTTTATAGCGGGGTCCTACAATGAGCAGTTCTTC. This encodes CASSSFIAGSYNEQFF.

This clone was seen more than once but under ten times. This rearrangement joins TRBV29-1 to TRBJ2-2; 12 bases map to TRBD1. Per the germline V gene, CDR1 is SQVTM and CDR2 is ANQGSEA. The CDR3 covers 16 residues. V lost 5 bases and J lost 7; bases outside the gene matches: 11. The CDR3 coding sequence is TGCAGCGTTCTCCCGGGGACAGGGGGCGCGGGCGGGGAGCTGTTTTTT. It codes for CSVLPGTGGAGGELFF.

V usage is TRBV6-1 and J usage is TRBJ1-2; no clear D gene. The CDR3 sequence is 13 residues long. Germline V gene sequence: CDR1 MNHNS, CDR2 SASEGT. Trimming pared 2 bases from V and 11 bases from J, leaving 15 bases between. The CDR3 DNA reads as TGTGCCAGCAGTGAACGGATGTCCGGGGTATACACCTTC. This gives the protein CASSERMSGVYTF.

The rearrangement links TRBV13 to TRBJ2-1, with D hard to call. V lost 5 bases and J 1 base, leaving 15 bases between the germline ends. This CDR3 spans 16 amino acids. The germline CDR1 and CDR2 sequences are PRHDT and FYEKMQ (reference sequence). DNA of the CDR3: TGTGCCAGCAGCCTTCCCCGAGGCTATTCCTACAATGAGCAGTTCTTC. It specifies CASSLPRGYSYNEQFF.

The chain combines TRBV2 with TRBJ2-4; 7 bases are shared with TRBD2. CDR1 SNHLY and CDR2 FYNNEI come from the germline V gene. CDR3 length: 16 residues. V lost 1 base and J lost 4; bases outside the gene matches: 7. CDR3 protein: CASSEGWTRSKNIQYF. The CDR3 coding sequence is TGTGCCAGCAGTGAAGGATGGACTAGATCGAAAAACATTCAGTACTTC.

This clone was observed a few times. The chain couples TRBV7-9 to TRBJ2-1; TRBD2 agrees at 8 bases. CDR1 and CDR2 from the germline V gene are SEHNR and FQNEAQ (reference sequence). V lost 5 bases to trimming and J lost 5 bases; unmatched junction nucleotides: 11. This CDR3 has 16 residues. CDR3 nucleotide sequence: TGTGCCAGCAGCCCTCAAACTAGCGGCCTTGACAATGAGCAGTTCTTC. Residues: CASSPQTSGLDNEQFF.

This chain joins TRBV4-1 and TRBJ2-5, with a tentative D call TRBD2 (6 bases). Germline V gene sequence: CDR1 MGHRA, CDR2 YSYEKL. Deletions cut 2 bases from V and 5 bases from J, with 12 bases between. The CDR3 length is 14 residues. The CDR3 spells CASSQTGVGETQYF. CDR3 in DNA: TGCGCCAGCAGCCAAACGGGGGTGGGGGAGACCCAGTACTTC.

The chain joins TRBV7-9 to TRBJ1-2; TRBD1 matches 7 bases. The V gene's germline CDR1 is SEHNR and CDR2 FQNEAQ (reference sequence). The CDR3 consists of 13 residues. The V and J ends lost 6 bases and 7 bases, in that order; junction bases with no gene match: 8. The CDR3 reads CASRGQDGSGYTF. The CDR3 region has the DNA TGTGCCAGCAGAGGACAGGACGGCTCTGGCTACACCTTC.

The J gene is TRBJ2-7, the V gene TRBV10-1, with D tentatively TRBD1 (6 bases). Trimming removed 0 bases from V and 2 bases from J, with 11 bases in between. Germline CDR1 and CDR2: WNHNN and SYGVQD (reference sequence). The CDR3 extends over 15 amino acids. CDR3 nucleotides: TGCGCCAGCAGTGAGTCGCAGGGGATAACCTACGAGCAGTACTTC. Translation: CASSESQGITYEQYF.

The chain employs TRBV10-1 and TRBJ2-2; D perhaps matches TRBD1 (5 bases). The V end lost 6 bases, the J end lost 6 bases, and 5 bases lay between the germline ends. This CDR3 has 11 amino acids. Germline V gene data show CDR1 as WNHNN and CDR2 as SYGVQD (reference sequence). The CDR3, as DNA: TGCGCCAGCAGACAGGCCGGGGAGCTGTTTTTT. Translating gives CASRQAGELFF.

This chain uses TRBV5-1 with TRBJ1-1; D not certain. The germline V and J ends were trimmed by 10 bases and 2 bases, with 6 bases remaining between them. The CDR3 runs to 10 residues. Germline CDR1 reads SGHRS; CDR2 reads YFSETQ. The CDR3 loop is CAGLNTEAFF. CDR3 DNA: TGCGCCGGACTCAACACTGAAGCTTTCTTT.

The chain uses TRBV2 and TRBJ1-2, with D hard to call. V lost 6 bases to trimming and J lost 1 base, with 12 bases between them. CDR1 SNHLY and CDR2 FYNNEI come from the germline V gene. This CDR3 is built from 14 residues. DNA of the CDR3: TGTGCCAGCAGCAATACTCCGGGTAACTATGGCTACACCTTC. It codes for CASSNTPGNYGYTF.

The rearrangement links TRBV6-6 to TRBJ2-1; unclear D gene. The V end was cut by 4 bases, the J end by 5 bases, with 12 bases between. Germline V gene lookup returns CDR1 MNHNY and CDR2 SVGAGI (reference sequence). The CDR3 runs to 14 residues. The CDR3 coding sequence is TGTGCCAGCAGTTCACTATCAAATGACAATGAGCAGTTCTTC. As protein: CASSSLSNDNEQFF.

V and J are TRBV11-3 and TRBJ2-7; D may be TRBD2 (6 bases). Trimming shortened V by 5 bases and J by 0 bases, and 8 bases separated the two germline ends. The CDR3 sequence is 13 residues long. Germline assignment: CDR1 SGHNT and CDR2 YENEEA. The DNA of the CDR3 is TGTGCCAGCAGCGGGAGGAGCTCCTACGAGCAGTACTTC. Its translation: CASSGRSSYEQYF.

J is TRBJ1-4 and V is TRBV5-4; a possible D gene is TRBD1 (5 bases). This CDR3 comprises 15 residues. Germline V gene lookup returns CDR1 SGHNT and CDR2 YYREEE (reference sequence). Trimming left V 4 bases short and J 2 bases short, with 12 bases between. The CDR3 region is CASSPQGLTNEKLFF. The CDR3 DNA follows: TGTGCCAGCAGCCCTCAGGGCTTGACTAATGAAAAACTGTTTTTT.

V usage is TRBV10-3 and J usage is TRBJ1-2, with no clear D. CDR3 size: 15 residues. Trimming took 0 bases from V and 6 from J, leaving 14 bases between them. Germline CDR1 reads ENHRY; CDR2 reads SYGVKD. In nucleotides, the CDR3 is TGTGCCATCAGTGAGTCCCCAAGTGGCCCAAATGGCTACACCTTC. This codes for CAISESPSGPNGYTF.

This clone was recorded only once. In nucleotides, the CDR3 is TGCGCCAGCAGCATCACATTCCCGAACACTGAAGCTTTCTTT. Residues: CASSITFPNTEAFF. The V and J genes are TRBV5-1 and TRBJ1-1; D gene ambiguous. The length of the CDR3 is 14 residues. V lost 4 bases, J lost 1 base, and 11 bases lay in between. CDR1 SGHRS and CDR2 YFSETQ come from the germline V gene.

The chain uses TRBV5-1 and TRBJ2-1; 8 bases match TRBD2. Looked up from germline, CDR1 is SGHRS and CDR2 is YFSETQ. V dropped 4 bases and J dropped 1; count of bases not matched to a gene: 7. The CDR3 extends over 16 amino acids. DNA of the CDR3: TGCGCCAGCAGCCAGAGGACTAGCATTTCCTACAATGAGCAGTTCTTC. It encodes CASSQRTSISYNEQFF.

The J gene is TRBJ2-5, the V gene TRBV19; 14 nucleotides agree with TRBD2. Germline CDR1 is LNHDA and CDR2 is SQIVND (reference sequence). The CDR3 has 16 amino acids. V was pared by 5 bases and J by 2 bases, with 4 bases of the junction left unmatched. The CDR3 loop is CASSPGLAGVQETQYF. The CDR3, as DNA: TGTGCCAGTAGTCCGGGACTAGCGGGGGTACAAGAGACCCAGTACTTC.

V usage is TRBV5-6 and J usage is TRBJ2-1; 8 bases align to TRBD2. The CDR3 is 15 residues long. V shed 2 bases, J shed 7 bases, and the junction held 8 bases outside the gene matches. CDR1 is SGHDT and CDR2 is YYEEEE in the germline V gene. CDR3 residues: CASSFGLADGNEQFF. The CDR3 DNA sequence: TGTGCCAGCAGCTTTGGACTAGCCGATGGGAATGAGCAGTTCTTC.

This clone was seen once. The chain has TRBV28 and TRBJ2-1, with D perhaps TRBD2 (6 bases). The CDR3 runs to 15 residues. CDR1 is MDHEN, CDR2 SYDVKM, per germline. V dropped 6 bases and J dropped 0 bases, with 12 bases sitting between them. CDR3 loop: CASSVIGGSYNEQFF. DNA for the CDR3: TGTGCCAGCAGCGTAATCGGGGGCTCCTACAATGAGCAGTTCTTC.

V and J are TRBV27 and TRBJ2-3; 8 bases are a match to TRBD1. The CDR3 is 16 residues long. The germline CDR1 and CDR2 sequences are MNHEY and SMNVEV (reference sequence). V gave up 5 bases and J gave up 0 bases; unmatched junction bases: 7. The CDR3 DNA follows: TGTGCCAGCAGTCGACCAGGGGGCGGGAGCACAGATACGCAGTATTTT. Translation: CASSRPGGGSTDTQYF.

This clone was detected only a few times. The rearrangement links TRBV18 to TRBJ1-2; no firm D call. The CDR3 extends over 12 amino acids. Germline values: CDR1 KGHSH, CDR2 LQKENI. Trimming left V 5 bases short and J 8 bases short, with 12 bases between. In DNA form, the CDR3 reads TGTGCCAGCTCATCGATCACAGAGGGCTACACCTTC. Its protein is CASSSITEGYTF. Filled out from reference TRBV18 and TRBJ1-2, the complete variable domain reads NAGVMQNPRHLVRRRGQEARLRCSPMKGHSHVYWYRQLPEEGLKFMVYLQKENIIDESGMPKERFSAEFPKEGPSILRIQQVVRGDSAAYFCASSSITEGYTFGSGTRLTVV.